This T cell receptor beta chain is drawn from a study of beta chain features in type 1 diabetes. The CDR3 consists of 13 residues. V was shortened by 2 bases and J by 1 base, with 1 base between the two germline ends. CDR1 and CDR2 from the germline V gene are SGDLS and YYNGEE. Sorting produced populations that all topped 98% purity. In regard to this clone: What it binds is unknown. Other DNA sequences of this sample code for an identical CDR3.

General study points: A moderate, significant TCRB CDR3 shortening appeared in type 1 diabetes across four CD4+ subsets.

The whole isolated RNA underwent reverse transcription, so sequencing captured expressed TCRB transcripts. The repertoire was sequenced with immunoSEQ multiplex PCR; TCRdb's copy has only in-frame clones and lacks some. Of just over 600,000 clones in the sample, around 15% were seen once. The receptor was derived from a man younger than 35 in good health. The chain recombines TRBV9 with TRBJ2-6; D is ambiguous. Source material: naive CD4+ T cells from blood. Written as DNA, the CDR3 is TGTGCCAGCAGCGTTTCTGGGGCCAACGTCCTGACTTTC. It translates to CASSVSGANVLTF.